These 29 T cell receptor beta chains share one sample of origin, sequenced in a study of response to subunit inactivated influenza vaccine listed by TCRdb under 2018. The library was produced with RT-PCR. The instrument given in TCRdb is Illumina HiSeq 2500. The public reads were reprocessed in TCRdb via fastp at Q25 and MiXCR, keeping in-frame beta chains. For every CDR3 protein sequence, its rows merge into one entry that carries the most common genes and DNA. Counted in this sample were 490,000 or so distinct CDR3 sequences; less than 8% of them appeared once. 10% to 15% of the sample rests with the top ten. Material: PBMCs from blood, obtained less than 30 months after vaccination. These receptors were obtained from a man aged 50-75 years who received an inactivated influenza vaccine. Donor details come from another sample of the same person, matched by shared clones.

This clonotype has just a few counts. The chain carries TRBV7-2 and TRBJ2-5; perhaps TRBD1 as D (5 bases). The V gene's germline CDR1 is SGHTA and CDR2 FQGNSA. This CDR3 spans 15 amino acids. Trimming shortened V by 5 bases and J by 7 bases, and 20 bases separated the two germline ends. The CDR3 reads CASSLGQGRLGTQYF. The CDR3, as DNA: TGTGCCAGCAGCCTGGGGCAGGGCCGTCTCGGGACCCAGTACTTC.

The sample holds a few counts of this clonotype. V usage is TRBV20-1 and J usage is TRBJ2-1, with D perhaps TRBD1 or TRBD2 (6 bases each). CDR1 is DFQATT, CDR2 SNEGSKA, per germline (reference sequence). The V end was cut by 3 bases, the J end by 5 bases, with 11 bases between. The CDR3 totals 13 residues. CDR3 loop: CSASRGTHNEQFF. CDR3 coding DNA: TGCAGTGCTAGTAGGGGGACTCACAATGAGCAGTTCTTC.

In this sample, this clonotype turned up many times. The chain employs TRBV9 and TRBJ1-3; unclear D gene. V lost 0 bases and J 1 base, leaving 8 bases between the germline ends. This CDR3 spans 15 amino acids. CDR1 and CDR2 (germline): SGDLS, YYNGEE. CDR3 sequence reads: CASSVDGVSGNTIYF. The CDR3 nucleotides read TGTGCCAGCAGCGTAGATGGAGTATCTGGAAACACCATATATTTT.

This clonotype was seen more than once but under ten times. The gene calls are TRBV2 and TRBJ2-7, with 7 positions matching TRBD2. Germline CDR1 reads SNHLY; CDR2 reads FYNNEI. V gave up 10 bases and J gave up 3 bases; unmatched junction bases: 6. The CDR3 is made up of 12 amino acids. As DNA, the CDR3 is TGTGCCATGGGGAGGGCACTCTACGAGCAGTACTTC. Translated, it gives CAMGRALYEQYF.

This chain joins TRBV28 and TRBJ2-5; D is uncertain. The germline gives CDR1 MDHEN, CDR2 SYDVKM. There are 12 residues in the CDR3. V lost 5 bases and J 5 bases, leaving 9 bases between the germline ends. CDR3 loop: CASSRSRETQYF. CDR3 sequence (DNA): TGTGCCAGCAGTCGTTCACGGGAGACCCAGTACTTC. Full variable domain (remainder filled in from reference TRBV28 and TRBJ2-5): DVKVTQSSRYLVKRTGEKVFLECVQDMDHENMFWYRQDPGLGLRLIYFSYDVKMKEKGDIPEGYSVSREKKERFSLILESASTNQTSMYLCASSRSRETQYFGPGTRLLVL.

The V gene is TRBV6-5, the J gene TRBJ1-5; D is undetermined. CDR3 length: 12 residues. V dropped 10 bases and J dropped 6 bases, with 13 bases sitting between them. Germline V CDR1 and CDR2: MNHEY, SVGAGI. The CDR3 region is CATGRVGQPQHF. In nucleotides, the CDR3 is TGTGCCACCGGACGGGTGGGTCAGCCCCAGCATTTT.

The genes are TRBV12-3 or TRBV12-4 and TRBJ2-7, with 7 bases fitting TRBD1. CDR3 size: 15 residues. V lost 5 bases and J lost 6; bases outside the gene matches: 13. Written as DNA, the CDR3 is TGTGCCAGCAGTCATCGACAGGGCTATAAAGGCGAGCAGTACTTC. As protein: CASSHRQGYKGEQYF.

This clonotype was detected a few times. The chain links TRBV11-2 to TRBJ2-3; D assignment may be TRBD1 or TRBD2 (5 bases each). V lost 6 bases and J 3 bases, leaving 13 bases between the germline ends. The length of the CDR3 is 14 residues. Germline CDR1 reads SGHAT; CDR2 reads FQNNGV. The chain's CDR3 is CASSFWGITDTQYF. The CDR3 DNA reads as TGTGCCAGCAGTTTCTGGGGGATTACAGATACGCAGTATTTT.

This rearrangement joins TRBV11-2 to TRBJ1-6, with 9 bases that match TRBD1. V shed 5 bases, J shed 5 bases, and the junction held 7 bases outside the gene matches. Germline CDR1 is SGHAT and CDR2 is FQNNGV. The CDR3 runs to 16 residues. The CDR3 DNA follows: TGTGCCAGCAGCAGACGGTGGACAGGGGATAATTCACCCCTCCACTTT. It yields the protein CASSRRWTGDNSPLHF.

This clonotype was found many times. The rearrangement joins TRBV7-2 to TRBJ2-5, with 10 bases lining up with TRBD2. The germline V gene encodes CDR1 SGHTA and CDR2 FQGNSA. J gave up 2 bases and V 3 bases, and 3 bases lay outside the gene matches. The CDR3 runs to 15 residues. In DNA, the CDR3 is TGTGCCAGCAGCTTGGGACTAGCGAGTCAAGAGACCCAGTACTTC. The encoded protein is CASSLGLASQETQYF.

This clonotype was observed many times. The chain combines TRBV18 with TRBJ1-5, with 12 bases lining up with TRBD1. Germline values: CDR1 KGHSH, CDR2 LQKENI. This CDR3 is 14 amino acids long. After removal of 4 bases from V and 8 bases from J, the junction contained 3 bases not matched to a gene. Here the CDR3 reads CASSRGQGAEPQHF. Written as DNA, the CDR3 is TGTGCCAGCTCACGGGGACAGGGGGCCGAGCCCCAGCATTTT.

This chain uses TRBV5-1 with TRBJ2-2; 9 bases map to TRBD2. The germline CDR1 and CDR2 sequences are SGHRS and YFSETQ. CDR3 length: 16 amino acids. V lost 5 bases and J lost 0; bases outside the gene matches: 5. CDR3 bases: TGCGCCAGCAGACCAGCGGGGGGAACGAACACCGGGGAGCTGTTTTTT. Its translation: CASRPAGGTNTGELFF.

This clonotype turned up a few times. The V gene is TRBV15, the J gene TRBJ1-5; weak D call: TRBD1 (6 bases). V was trimmed by 3 bases and J by 7 bases, leaving 22 bases between them. The CDR3 extends over 17 amino acids. Germline CDR1 is LNHNV and CDR2 is YYDKDF (reference sequence). The CDR3, as DNA: TGTGCCACCAGCAGGGAACCTAGCACAGGGCAACGACAGCCCCAGCATTTT. Translated: CATSREPSTGQRQPQHF.

V usage is TRBV6-5 and J usage is TRBJ2-1, with TRBD2 identical over 12 bases. CDR1 is MNHEY and CDR2 is SVGAGI in the germline V gene. V was clipped by 2 bases and J by 7 bases; unmatched bases: 3. This CDR3 spans 15 amino acids. CDR3 bases: TGTGCCAGCAGTTACGGGACTAGCGGGTTGAATGAGCAGTTCTTC. Translating it yields CASSYGTSGLNEQFF.

This clonotype was picked up a small number of times. The rearrangement uses TRBV10-3 and TRBJ1-1; D call uncertain. The CDR3 runs 17 residues. V was trimmed by 2 bases and J by 1 base, leaving 17 bases between them. The germline V gene has CDR1 ENHRY and CDR2 SYGVKD. For the CDR3, the DNA is TGTGCCATCAGTGAGGCCGTCGGAGGTCGGGGGAACACTGAAGCTTTCTTT. Its translation is CAISEAVGGRGNTEAFF.

This clonotype was seen only a few times. V and J are TRBV6-1 and TRBJ2-1, with 13 bases fitting TRBD2. The V segment lost 5 bases and the J segment 10 bases; nucleotides outside the gene matches: 5. The CDR3 totals 14 residues. The germline V gene has CDR1 MNHNS and CDR2 SASEGT. The CDR3 loop reads CASSPGLAGYEQFF. Written as DNA, the CDR3 is TGTGCCAGCAGTCCGGGACTAGCGGGATACGAGCAGTTCTTC.

The chain couples TRBV10-2 to TRBJ1-2, with D perhaps matching TRBD1 (5 bases). Germline CDR1 and CDR2: WSHSY and SAAADI. V shed 5 bases and J shed 3 bases, with 13 bases lying between them. The CDR3 totals 14 residues. The CDR3 loop reads CASSWDPGDYGYTF. The CDR3 coding sequence is TGCGCCAGCAGTTGGGACCCGGGTGACTATGGCTACACCTTC.

Only a few counts were recorded for this clonotype. The chain carries TRBV7-2 and TRBJ1-6; tentative D call: TRBD1 (5 bases). Germline assignment: CDR1 SGHTA and CDR2 FQGNSA. Trimming removed 4 bases at V and 6 bases at J, with 13 bases between. This CDR3 has 15 amino acids. CDR3 residues: CASSWGGRGNSPLHF. In nucleotides, the CDR3 is TGTGCCAGCAGCTGGGGGGGAAGGGGTAATTCACCCCTCCACTTT.

The sample holds a few counts of this clonotype. V usage is TRBV28 and J usage is TRBJ2-3, with TRBD2 matching 12 bases. The CDR3 is 15 residues long. Looked up from germline, CDR1 is MDHEN and CDR2 is SYDVKM. J gave up 7 bases and V 6 bases, and 8 bases lay outside the gene matches. The CDR3 nucleotides are TGTGCCAGCAGACTGACTAGCGGGAGCGCACATACGCAGTATTTT. Residues: CASRLTSGSAHTQYF.

The table lists this clonotype with many counts. The rearrangement uses TRBV4-2 and TRBJ2-7, with TRBD2 matching over 7 bases. Germline lookup yields CDR1 LGHNA and CDR2 YNFKEQ. With V trimmed by 0 bases and J by 1 base, 3 bases remained unmatched. The CDR3 covers 15 residues. In DNA, the CDR3 is TGTGCCAGCAGCCAAGAGTCTAGCGGTTCCTACGAGCAGTACTTC. This sequence encodes CASSQESSGSYEQYF.

This clonotype has more than one count but fewer than ten. V is TRBV19 and J is TRBJ1-2, with a weak D call TRBD1 (5 bases). Germline V gives CDR1 LNHDA, CDR2 SQIVND (reference sequence). This CDR3 has 13 residues. V lost 7 bases and J lost 4, with 13 bases in between. The CDR3 here is CASTDTGPYGYTF. CDR3 bases: TGTGCCAGTACCGATACAGGTCCCTATGGCTACACCTTC.

This clonotype was seen many times. This sequence joins TRBV7-9 and TRBJ2-5; D gene ambiguous. Germline loops: CDR1 SEHNR, CDR2 FQNEAQ (reference sequence). The length of the CDR3 is 15 residues. With 3 bases removed from V and 0 bases from J, the gap between germline ends came to 11 bases. The CDR3 DNA sequence: TGTGCCAGCAGCTTCCTTGAGCGTTACCAAGAGACCCAGTACTTC. Translated, it gives CASSFLERYQETQYF. Variable domain in full (rest from reference TRBV7-9 and TRBJ2-5): DTGVSQNPRHKITKRGQNVTFRCDPISEHNRLYWYRQTLGQGPEFLTYFQNEAQLEKSRLLSDRFSAERPKGSFSTLEIQRTEQGDSAMYLCASSFLERYQETQYFGPGTRLLVL.

This clonotype was seen ten or more times. The chain uses TRBV15 and TRBJ2-5; D gene unclear. V lost 0 bases and J lost 4, with 9 bases in between. The V gene's germline CDR1 is LNHNV and CDR2 YYDKDF (reference sequence). The CDR3 is 14 amino acids. The CDR3 region is CATSRDVSGETQYF. The CDR3 region has the DNA TGTGCCACCAGCAGAGATGTGAGTGGAGAGACCCAGTACTTC.

This clonotype was detected only a few times. This chain joins TRBV7-2 and TRBJ2-2; D tentatively fits TRBD1 or TRBD2 (7 bases each). CDR3 length: 17 amino acids. The germline V gene has CDR1 SGHTA and CDR2 FQGNSA. The ends were cut back, 3 bases at V and 1 base at J, with 15 bases in the middle. DNA of the CDR3: TGTGCCAGCAGCTTGAGGGGGGGACAGATGAACACCGGGGAGCTGTTTTTT. This encodes CASSLRGGQMNTGELFF.

This clonotype occurred many times. The chain recombines TRBV5-1 with TRBJ2-1, with a tentative D call TRBD2 (6 bases). CDR3 size: 17 residues. Trimming shortened V by 0 bases and J by 0 bases, and 13 bases separated the two germline ends. The V gene's germline CDR1 is SGHRS and CDR2 YFSETQ. CDR3 in DNA: TGCGCCAGCAGCTTGGAAGGCAGCGGGCTCTCCTACAATGAGCAGTTCTTC. Amino acids: CASSLEGSGLSYNEQFF.

This clonotype has a count of ten or more. This chain uses TRBV6-5 with TRBJ2-1, with 7 bases matching TRBD2. V lost 1 base, J lost 4 bases, and 1 base stayed unmatched. Germline CDR1 MNHEY, CDR2 SVGAGI. The length of the CDR3 is 14 residues. The CDR3 loop is CASSYFGGYNEQFF. CDR3 sequence (DNA): TGTGCCAGCAGTTACTTCGGGGGGTACAATGAGCAGTTCTTC.

This clonotype was recorded many times. This chain connects TRBV10-3 to TRBJ2-7; D is possibly TRBD1 or TRBD2 (5 bases each). Per the germline V gene, CDR1 is ENHRY and CDR2 is SYGVKD. This CDR3 is built from 14 residues. Trimming cost V 3 bases and J 2 bases, with 11 bases left between them. CDR3 nucleotides: TGTGCCATCAGTGACAGGGAGATAACCTACGAGCAGTACTTC. Its protein is CAISDREITYEQYF.

At least ten counts were recorded for this clonotype. The chain carries TRBV20-1 and TRBJ1-1; D is undetermined. Germline CDR1 reads DFQATT; CDR2 reads SNEGSKA (reference sequence). There are 12 residues in the CDR3. V was shortened by 8 bases and J by 0 bases, with 10 bases between the two germline ends. This chain's CDR3 is CSTRGLNTEAFF. The CDR3 DNA sequence: TGCAGTACTCGCGGGTTGAACACTGAAGCTTTCTTT.

This clonotype turned up a few times. The gene calls are TRBV4-3 and TRBJ2-3, with TRBD2 identical over 13 bases. The germline gives CDR1 LGHNA, CDR2 YSLEER. This CDR3 region has 17 residues. J was trimmed by 2 bases and V by 1 base; bases with no gene match: 3. CDR3: CASSQGGLAGLTDTQYF. CDR3 bases: TGCGCCAGCAGCCAAGGGGGACTAGCGGGGCTCACAGATACGCAGTATTTT.